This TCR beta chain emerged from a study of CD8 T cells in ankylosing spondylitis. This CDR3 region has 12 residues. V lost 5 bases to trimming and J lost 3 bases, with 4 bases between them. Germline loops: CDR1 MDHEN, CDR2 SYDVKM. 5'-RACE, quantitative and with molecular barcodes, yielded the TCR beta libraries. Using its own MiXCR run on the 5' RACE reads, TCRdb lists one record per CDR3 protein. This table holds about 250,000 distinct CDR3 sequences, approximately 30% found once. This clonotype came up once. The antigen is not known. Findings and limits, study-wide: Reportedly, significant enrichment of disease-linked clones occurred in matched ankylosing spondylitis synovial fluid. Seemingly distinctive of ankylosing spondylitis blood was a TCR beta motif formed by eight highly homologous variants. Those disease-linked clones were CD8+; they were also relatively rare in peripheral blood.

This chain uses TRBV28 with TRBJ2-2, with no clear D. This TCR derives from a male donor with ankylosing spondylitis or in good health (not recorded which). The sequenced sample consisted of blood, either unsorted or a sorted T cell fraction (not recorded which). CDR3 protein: CASSKHTGELFF. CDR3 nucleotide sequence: TGTGCCAGCAGTAAGCACACCGGGGAGCTGTTTTTT.